These T cell receptor beta chains were read from a single sample in a study of blood T cell repertoires in COVID-19. Only in-frame clones appear in the TCRdb table, and some are missing; sequencing was by immunoSEQ multiplex PCR. The table has 30,000 to 35,000 clones, 83% seen once. The specimen was peripheral blood. The origin of the receptors is a man between 50 and 59 years old with acute or convalescent COVID-19. Each CDR3 is given with its conserved first and last residue. Fields, in order: clone size, D gene, V gene, J gene, CDR3 DNA, CDR3 protein. A D gene is named only where the DNA matches it firmly. The size entry is marked missing in some rows and otherwise reads once, few, many or a size class.

-	TRBD1	TRBV12-3/TRBV12-4	TRBJ1-2	TGTGCCAGCAGTTCCCTCGATACAGGGGTTTTC	CASSSLDTGVF
-	TRBD2	TRBV29-1	TRBJ2-2	TGCAGCGTTGAAGAGGGAGGTCGGGGGAGCGGGAGCGGGAGCACCGGGGAGCTGTTTTTT	CSVEEGGRGSGSGSTGELFF
-	TRBD1	TRBV3-1/TRBV3-2	TRBJ1-2	TGTGCCAGCAGCCAAGGTTCAGGGGGCCACTATGGCTACACCTTC	CASSQGSGGHYGYTF
-	-	TRBV11-2	TRBJ2-1	TGTGCCAGCAGCCTACCTGGGCTCCGGGAGCAGTTCTTC	CASSLPGLREQFF
-	-	TRBV6-5	TRBJ2-6	TGTGCCAGCAGCCAGGGTCCTGGGGCCAACGTCCTGACTTTC	CASSQGPGANVLTF
-	-	TRBV18	TRBJ1-1	TGTGCCAGCTCACCCCAGGGGCAGATCACAGGGAACACTGAAGCTTTCTTT	CASSPQGQITGNTEAFF
-	-	TRBV4-1	TRBJ2-3	TGCGCCAGCAGCCAAGATAACCTACGGCCCGGGGATACGCAGTATTTT	CASSQDNLRPGDTQYF
-	-	TRBV6-5	TRBJ1-2	TGTGCCAGCAGGTCACAGGGATTCTATGGCTACACCTTC	CASRSQGFYGYTF
-	-	TRBV3-1/TRBV3-2	TRBJ2-7	TGTGCCAGCAGCATGGGCCACGAGCAGTACTTC	CASSMGHEQYF
-	-	TRBV19	TRBJ2-6	TGTGCCAGTACCCGCACCGGACAGATCCCTATCCGCTCTGGGGCCAACGTCCTGACTTTC	CASTRTGQIPIRSGANVLTF
-	TRBD2	TRBV4-1	TRBJ2-1	TGCGCCAGCAGCCAAGTCCCCGGACTAGCGGGGGACAATGAGCAGTTCTTC	CASSQVPGLAGDNEQFF
-	TRBD2	TRBV10-1	TRBJ2-1	TGCGCCAGCAGTGAGGGACTAGCGGTCCACAATGAGCAGTTCTTC	CASSEGLAVHNEQFF
-	-	TRBV2	TRBJ1-4	TGTGCCAGCGGTCCCGAGGGGGATGAAAAACTGTTTTTT	CASGPEGDEKLFF
-	TRBD2	TRBV10-3	TRBJ2-3	TGTGCCATCAGTGAATCTAGCGGGAGCACAGATACGCAGTATTTT	CAISESSGSTDTQYF
-	TRBD1	TRBV6-6	TRBJ1-3	TGTGCCAGCGTCGATGGACAGGCGAGCTCTGGAAACACCATATATTTT	CASVDGQASSGNTIYF
-	-	TRBV6-5	TRBJ1-5	TGTGCCAGCAGTCTCAGGGTAGGCAATCAGCCCCAGCATTTT	CASSLRVGNQPQHF
-	-	TRBV13	TRBJ1-5	TGTGCCAGCAGCCCGGGACTTGGGCAGCCCCAGCATTTT	CASSPGLGQPQHF
-	TRBD1	TRBV28	TRBJ2-1	TGTGCCAGCCCGGGACAGAACAATGAGCAGTTCTTC	CASPGQNNEQFF
-	-	TRBV6-5	TRBJ1-5	TGTGCCAGCAGTTACTCGGAGGGCCAGCCCCAGCATTTT	CASSYSEGQPQHF
-	-	TRBV6-4	TRBJ2-2	TGTGCCACGGAGGGGGGGGGCCGTCAGGAGGAGCTGTTTTTT	CATEGGGRQEELFF
-	-	TRBV19	TRBJ2-7	TGTGCCAGTAGTACCGTCGTGGACAGTGAACAGTACTTC	CASSTVVDSEQYF
-	-	TRBV18	TRBJ2-7	TGTGCCAGCTCACCTTCGGAACAGCCCTACGAGCAGTACTTC	CASSPSEQPYEQYF
-	TRBD2	TRBV2	TRBJ2-4	TGTGCCAGCAGTATCGAGTCGGGGGGGCAGGACATTCAGTACTTC	CASSIESGGQDIQYF
-	TRBD2	TRBV18	TRBJ2-1	TGTGCCAGCTCACCACGGCGGGAGCCCTACAATGAGCAGTTCTTC	CASSPRREPYNEQFF
-	-	TRBV29-1	TRBJ2-5	TGCAGCGTCGGGACCACGGGAGATAGGTGGACCCAGTACTTC	CSVGTTGDRWTQYF
-	-	TRBV7-2	TRBJ2-1	TGTGCCAGCAGCTTAGGAATAGGGGGGGATGAGCAGTTCTTC	CASSLGIGGDEQFF
-	-	TRBV4-2	TRBJ2-3	TGTGCCAGCAGCCAAGATTTCACTAGCTCGGATACGCAGTATTTT	CASSQDFTSSDTQYF
-	-	TRBV11-2	TRBJ1-6	TGTGCCAGCAGCTTAGAGTCAGATGTTAATTCACCCCTCCACTTT	CASSLESDVNSPLHF
once	TRBD2	TRBV4-1	TRBJ2-1	TGCGCCAGCAGCCAAGGTCCCGCTAGCGGAGGGGACAATGAGCAGTTCTTC	CASSQGPASGGDNEQFF
-	TRBD2	TRBV5-8	TRBJ2-5	TGTGCCAGCAGCCTCGGGGGGAGGATTCAAGAGACCCAGTACTTC	CASSLGGRIQETQYF
few	-	TRBV18	TRBJ1-2	TGTGCCAGCTCACTCGACACGAACTATGGCTACACCTTC	CASSLDTNYGYTF
-	TRBD2	TRBV5-1	TRBJ2-5	TGCGCCAGCAGCTTGGGGACTAGCGGGAGGATTGGGACCCAGTACTTC	CASSLGTSGRIGTQYF
-	-	TRBV15	TRBJ1-2	TGTGCCACCAGCACCCCTGGGAGGATTGGCTACACCTTC	CATSTPGRIGYTF
-	TRBD1	TRBV6-1	TRBJ1-2	TGTGCCAGCAGTGAAGCGGCTGCCGGGACAGAAGGCTACACCTTC	CASSEAAAGTEGYTF
-	-	TRBV19	TRBJ2-7	-	CASSILANSYEQYF
-	TRBD1	TRBV9	TRBJ1-1	TGTGCCAGCAGCCCCTGGGACAGGGGGACTGAAGCTTTCTTT	CASSPWDRGTEAFF
medium-sized	-	TRBV24-1	TRBJ2-1	TGTGCCACCAGTGATTTGATGGAGAATGAGCAGTTCTTC	CATSDLMENEQFF
-	-	TRBV11-3	TRBJ2-5	TGTGCCAGCAGCCCGATTACTAGGCACCAAAAGACCCAGTACTTC	CASSPITRHQKTQYF
-	-	TRBV12-5	TRBJ1-2	TGTGCTAGTGGTTTAATCCCCGGACAGACGAACTATGGCTACACCTTC	CASGLIPGQTNYGYTF
-	-	TRBV14	TRBJ1-1	TGTGCCAGCAGAAAAAGGGGTGGGACTGAAGCTTTCTTT	CASRKRGGTEAFF
-	TRBD1	TRBV12-5	TRBJ2-5	TGTGCTAGTGGTTTGGTACGACAGGGGCGGCAGACCCAGTACTTC	CASGLVRQGRQTQYF
-	TRBD1	TRBV5-1	TRBJ1-2	TGCGCCAGCAGCTTGCAGGGGGCATTCTATGGCTACACCTTC	CASSLQGAFYGYTF